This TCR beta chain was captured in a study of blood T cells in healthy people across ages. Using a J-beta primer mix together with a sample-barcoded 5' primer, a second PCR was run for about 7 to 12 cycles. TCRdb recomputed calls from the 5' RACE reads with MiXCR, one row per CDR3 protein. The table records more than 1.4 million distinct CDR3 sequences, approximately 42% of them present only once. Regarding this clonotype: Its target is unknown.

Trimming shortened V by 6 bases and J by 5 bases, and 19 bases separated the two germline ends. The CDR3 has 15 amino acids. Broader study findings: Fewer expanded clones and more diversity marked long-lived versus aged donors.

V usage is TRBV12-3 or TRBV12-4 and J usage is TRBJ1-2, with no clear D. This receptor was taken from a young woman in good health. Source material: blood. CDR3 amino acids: CASSPDGWLGYGYTF. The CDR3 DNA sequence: TGTGCCAGCAGCCCGGACGGGTGGTTGGGATATGGCTACACCTTC.